What follows are 14 T cell receptor beta chains derived from one specimen sequenced in a study of PD-1 blockade in classical Hodgkin lymphoma (dated by TCRdb to about 2020). The time point label of this sample denotes: cycle 4 day 1 (C4D1), after more than 5 weeks of nivolumab. Every trial patient had relapsed following autologous stem cell transplantation, and prior brentuximab vedotin exposure was what differed among cohorts A, B and C. Library construction relied on the immunoSEQ multiplex PCR assay. TCRdb provides this immuneACCESS table in a form limited to in-frame rearrangements. Some clones are lacking; in checked studies, under half of them reflect an unresolved V gene, and why the rest are absent is not known. This sample comprises almost 95,000 clones, under 85% of them detected only once. The top ten clonotypes cover approximately 17% of the sample. Sequenced here: peripheral blood mononuclear cells (PBMCs), sampled before the fourth cycle of nivolumab. Receptor source: a human donor with classical Hodgkin lymphoma.

This rearrangement joins TRBV6-6 to TRBJ1-5, with D uncertain. Germline CDR1 is MNHNY and CDR2 is SVGAGI (reference sequence). This CDR3 spans 13 amino acids. Trimming took off 4 bases at V and 4 bases at J, with 8 bases between the two ends. This chain's CDR3 is CASSSRGNQPQHF. The DNA of the CDR3 is TGTGCCAGCAGTTCCCGAGGGAATCAGCCCCAGCATTTT.

The rearrangement joins TRBV10-3 to TRBJ2-2; D tentatively reads TRBD1 or TRBD2 (5 bases each). Trimming cost V 6 bases and J 3 bases, with 14 bases left between them. Germline V lookup: CDR1 ENHRY, CDR2 SYGVKD. This CDR3 has 15 residues. CDR3: CAISPGTLYTGELFF. The DNA for the CDR3 is TGTGCCATCAGCCCCGGGACGCTCTACACCGGGGAGCTGTTTTTT.

The V gene is TRBV19, the J gene TRBJ2-2, with 10 bases identical to TRBD2. Germline lookup yields CDR1 LNHDA and CDR2 SQIVND (reference sequence). The CDR3 consists of 15 residues. Germline trimming cut 3 bases from V and 6 bases from J; bases unmatched to any gene: 4. The CDR3 sequence: CASSMLAGDPGELFF. CDR3 bases: TGTGCCAGTAGTATGCTAGCGGGAGACCCCGGGGAGCTGTTTTTT. The whole variable domain, remainder taken from reference TRBV19 and TRBJ2-2, is DGGITQSPKYLFRKEGQNVTLSCEQNLNHDAMYWYRQDPGQGLRLIYYSQIVNDFQKGDIAEGYSVSREKKESFPLTVTSAQKNPTAFYLCASSMLAGDPGELFFGEGSRLTVL.

The V and J genes are TRBV9 and TRBJ2-7; weak D call: TRBD2 (6 bases). Trimming pared 3 bases from V and 3 bases from J, leaving 13 bases between. The V gene's germline CDR1 is SGDLS and CDR2 YYNGEE. The CDR3 totals 14 residues. DNA for the CDR3: TGTGCCAGCAGCGGGGGACTGGGGGTCTACGAGCAGTACTTC. It translates to CASSGGLGVYEQYF.

The chain uses TRBV9 and TRBJ1-1; the D gene is possibly TRBD1 (5 bases). The germline gives CDR1 SGDLS, CDR2 YYNGEE. The V and J ends lost 0 bases and 1 base respectively, with 16 bases between them. CDR3 size: 17 residues. DNA of the CDR3: TGTGCCAGCAGCGTAGGGGCCGGGACCCTAGGGAACACTGAAGCTTTCTTT. This sequence encodes CASSVGAGTLGNTEAFF.

This clone was observed a few times. This CDR3 is CASSLRFGRNEQFF. CDR3 nucleotide sequence: TGTGCCAGCAGTTTACGCTTCGGTAGGAATGAGCAGTTCTTC. The V gene is TRBV28, the J gene TRBJ2-1; D remains ambiguous. The CDR3 sequence is 14 residues long. V was clipped by 2 bases and J by 7 bases, with 12 bases between them. The germline V gene encodes CDR1 MDHEN and CDR2 SYDVKM.

In this sample, this clone turned up a few times. The chain has TRBV18 and TRBJ2-1; D is uncertain. The CDR3 spans 11 residues. V shed 3 bases and J shed 8 bases, with 5 bases lying between them. Germline assignment: CDR1 KGHSH and CDR2 LQKENI. The chain's CDR3 is CASSPQDEQFF. Written as DNA, the CDR3 is TGTGCCAGCTCACCTCAGGATGAGCAGTTCTTC.

This sequence joins TRBV13 and TRBJ2-4; 7 positions agree with TRBD2. Germline CDR1 reads PRHDT; CDR2 reads FYEKMQ (reference sequence). The V gene end was trimmed by 8 bases and the J gene end by 6 bases; junction bases not matched to a gene: 1. The CDR3 consists of 11 residues. This chain's CDR3 is CASSSGNIQYF. The CDR3 nucleotides are TGTGCCAGCTCTAGCGGAAACATTCAGTACTTC.

The table lists this clone with many counts. The V gene is TRBV14, the J gene TRBJ2-7; tentative D call: TRBD2 (6 bases). Germline V gene sequence: CDR1 SGHDN, CDR2 FVKESK. V lost 2 bases, J lost 3 bases, and 8 bases lay in between. The CDR3 spans 13 residues. CDR3 DNA sequence: TGTGCCAGCAGCCAACAGACTAGCTACGAGCAGTACTTC. This translates into CASSQQTSYEQYF.

The rearrangement joins TRBV6-5 to TRBJ2-2; possibly TRBD1 for D (5 bases). Trimming stripped 6 bases from V and 7 bases from J, with 12 bases between. Per germline, CDR1 MNHEY and CDR2 SVGAGI. This CDR3 comprises 13 residues. The CDR3 sequence: CASSRTGLGELFF. DNA for the CDR3: TGTGCCAGCAGCCGAACAGGCCTCGGGGAGCTGTTTTTT.

The genes are TRBV19 and TRBJ2-1; no firm D call. V was shortened by 4 bases and J by 7 bases, with 20 bases between the two germline ends. The CDR3 loop spans 16 amino acids. Germline loops: CDR1 LNHDA, CDR2 SQIVND (reference sequence). The CDR3 DNA is TGTGCCAGTAGTAGCCGGGCGCCTCCAGGCGCAAATGAGCAGTTCTTC. This gives the protein CASSSRAPPGANEQFF.

V is TRBV18 and J is TRBJ2-7; TRBD2 matches 8 bases. Per the germline V gene, CDR1 is KGHSH and CDR2 is LQKENI. The trim removed 7 bases at V and 1 base at J, leaving 6 bases unmatched. The CDR3 loop spans 14 amino acids. CDR3 coding DNA: TGTGCCAGCTTATCCGGGACTAGTTCCTACGAGCAGTACTTC. Protein sequence: CASLSGTSSYEQYF.

V gene TRBV5-4 combines with J gene TRBJ2-1; D may correspond to TRBD1 or TRBD2 (7 bases each). Germline loops: CDR1 SGHNT, CDR2 YYREEE (reference sequence). This CDR3 contains 13 residues. V lost 2 bases to trimming and J lost 8 bases, with 11 bases between them. The CDR3 nucleotides read TGTGCCAGCAGCTTCCAGGGGGGGGATGAGCAGTTCTTC. It is translated as CASSFQGGDEQFF. Drawing the rest from reference TRBV5-4 and TRBJ2-1, the complete variable domain is ETGVTQSPTHLIKTRGQQVTLRCSSQSGHNTVSWYQQALGQGPQFIFQYYREEENGRGNFPPRFSGLQFPNYSSELNVNALELDDSALYLCASSFQGGDEQFFGPGTRLTVL.

This clone was found once. This chain connects TRBV7-9 to TRBJ2-1; 7 bases agree with TRBD2. The CDR3 totals 14 residues. V dropped 5 bases and J dropped 4; count of bases not matched to a gene: 5. Germline values: CDR1 SEHNR, CDR2 FQNEAQ (reference sequence). In nucleotides, the CDR3 is TGTGCCAGCAGCAAGCGGGAACTATACAATGAGCAGTTCTTC. Its protein product is CASSKRELYNEQFF.